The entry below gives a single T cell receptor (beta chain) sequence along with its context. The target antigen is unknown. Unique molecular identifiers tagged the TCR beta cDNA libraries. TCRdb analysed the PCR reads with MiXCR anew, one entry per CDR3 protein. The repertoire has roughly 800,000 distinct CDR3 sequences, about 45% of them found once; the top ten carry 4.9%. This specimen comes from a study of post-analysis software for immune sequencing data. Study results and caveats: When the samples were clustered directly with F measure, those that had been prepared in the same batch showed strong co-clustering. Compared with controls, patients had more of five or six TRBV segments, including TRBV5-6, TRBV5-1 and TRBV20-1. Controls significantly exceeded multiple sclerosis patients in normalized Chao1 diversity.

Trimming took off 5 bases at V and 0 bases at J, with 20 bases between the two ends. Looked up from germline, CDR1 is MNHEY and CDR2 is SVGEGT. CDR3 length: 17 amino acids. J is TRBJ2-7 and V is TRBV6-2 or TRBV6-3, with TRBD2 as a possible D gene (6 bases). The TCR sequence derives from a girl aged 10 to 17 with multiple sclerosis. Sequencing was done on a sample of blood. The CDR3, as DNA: TGTGCCAGCAGTGGGGGACTTTTTGTCCGGAGCTCCTACGAGCAGTACTTC. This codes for CASSGGLFVRSSYEQYF.